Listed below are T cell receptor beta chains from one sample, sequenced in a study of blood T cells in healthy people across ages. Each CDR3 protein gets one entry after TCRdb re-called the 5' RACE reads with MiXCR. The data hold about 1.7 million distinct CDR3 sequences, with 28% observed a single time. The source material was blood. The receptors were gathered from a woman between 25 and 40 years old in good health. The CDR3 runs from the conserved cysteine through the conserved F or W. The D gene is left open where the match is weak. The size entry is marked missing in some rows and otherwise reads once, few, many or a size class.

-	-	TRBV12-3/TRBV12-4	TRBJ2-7	TGTGCCAGCAGTTTAGGGCGAGCGGTCCCCTACTTC	CASSLGRAVPYF
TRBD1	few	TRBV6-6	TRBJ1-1	TGTGCCAGTACGACAGGGAATATGAACACTGAAGCTTTCTTT	CASTTGNMNTEAFF
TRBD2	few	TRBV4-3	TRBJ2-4	TGCGCCAGCAGCCAATTGGCTAGCGGGAGGATCGGCATTCAGTACTTC	CASSQLASGRIGIQYF
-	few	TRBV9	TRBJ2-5	TGTGCCAGCAGCGTGGGGCTCGACTTACAAGAGACCCAGTACTTC	CASSVGLDLQETQYF
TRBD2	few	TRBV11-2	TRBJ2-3	TGTGCCAGCGGCGGGAGCGGGAGGGCCGTAGATACGCAGTATTTT	CASGGSGRAVDTQYF
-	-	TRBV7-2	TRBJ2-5	TGTGCCAGCGGCTGGATGGCCGGGGAGCAGTACTTC	CASGWMAGEQYF
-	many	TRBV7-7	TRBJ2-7	TGTGCCAGCAGCTTAGACGGCGGGAACGAGCAGTACTTC	CASSLDGGNEQYF
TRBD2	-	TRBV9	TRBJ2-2	TGTGCCAGCAGCGTGAGGCTAGCGGCCCGCACCGGGGAGCTGTTTTTT	CASSVRLAARTGELFF
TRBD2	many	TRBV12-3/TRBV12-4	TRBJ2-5	TGTGCCAGCAGTCCCACTAGCGGACGCCAAGAGACCCAGTACTTC	CASSPTSGRQETQYF
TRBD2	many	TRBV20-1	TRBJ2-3	TGCAGTGCTAGACTAGCGGGAGGGGCAGATACGCAGTATTTT	CSARLAGGADTQYF
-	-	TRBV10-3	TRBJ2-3	TGTGCCATCAGCCAAAGGGGGGTGCTCACAGATACGCAGTATTTT	CAISQRGVLTDTQYF
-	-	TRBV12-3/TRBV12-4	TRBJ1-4	TGTGCCAGCGGAAGATATGAAAAACTGTTTTTT	CASGRYEKLFF
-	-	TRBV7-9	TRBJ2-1	TGTGCCAGCAGCTTAGGGCAGGGCCTAGACAATGAGCAGTTCTTC	CASSLGQGLDNEQFF
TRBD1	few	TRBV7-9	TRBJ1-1	TGTGCCAGCAGCAAGGGACAGGGTTACACTGAAGCTTTCTTT	CASSKGQGYTEAFF
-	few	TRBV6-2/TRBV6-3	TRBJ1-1	TGTGCCAGCAGTTATCGGGGGCCCACTGAAGCTTTCTTT	CASSYRGPTEAFF
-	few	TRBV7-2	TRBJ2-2	TGTGCCAGCAGCCCGGGACCTAGGAACACCGGGGAGCTGTTTTTT	CASSPGPRNTGELFF
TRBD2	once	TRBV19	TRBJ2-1	TGTGCCAGTAGTAACACCGGGACTAGCTCTTTTAATGAGCAGTTCTTC	CASSNTGTSSFNEQFF
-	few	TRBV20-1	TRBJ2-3	TGCAGTGCTAGAGCCTACCGGGCGTATACGCAGTATTTT	CSARAYRAYTQYF
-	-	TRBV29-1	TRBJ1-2	TGCAGCGTTGAAGGTCCGACTCCCTATGGCTACACCTTC	CSVEGPTPYGYTF
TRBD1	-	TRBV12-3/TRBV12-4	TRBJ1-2	TGTGCCAGCAGATTCGGGACAGGGGAATGGAATGGCTACACCTTC	CASRFGTGEWNGYTF
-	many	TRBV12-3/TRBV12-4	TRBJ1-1	TGTGCCAGCAGTTTAGGAGGGAGTAACACTGAAGCTTTCTTT	CASSLGGSNTEAFF
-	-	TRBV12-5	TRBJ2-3	TGTGCTAGTGGTTTGGTACTCGGGGGAACAGATACGCAGTATTTT	CASGLVLGGTDTQYF
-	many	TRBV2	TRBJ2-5	TGTGCCAGCAGGGAGGCAGCACAAGAGACCCAGTACTTC	CASREAAQETQYF
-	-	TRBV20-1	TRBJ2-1	TGCAGTGCGCCAAGCCCCGGGGCAGGGAACAATGAGCAGTTCTTC	CSAPSPGAGNNEQFF
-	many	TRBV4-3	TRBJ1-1	TGCGCCAGCAGCCCGACAGAGAACACTGAAGCTTTCTTT	CASSPTENTEAFF
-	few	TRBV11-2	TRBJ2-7	TGTGCCAGCAGCCCAATTAAGGGGGGTCGCGAGCAGTACTTC	CASSPIKGGREQYF
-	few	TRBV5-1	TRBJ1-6	TGCGCCAGCAGCTTGGAGGGCGGGGGTCATAATTCACCCCTCCACTTT	CASSLEGGGHNSPLHF
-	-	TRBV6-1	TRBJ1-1	TGTGCCAGCAGTGAAATGAGGGGTGGCACTGAAGCTTTCTTT	CASSEMRGGTEAFF
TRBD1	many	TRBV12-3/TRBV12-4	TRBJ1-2	TGTGCCAGCAGCTTTCCGGGACAGGCTAACTATGGCTACACCTTC	CASSFPGQANYGYTF
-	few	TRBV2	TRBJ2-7	TGTGCCAGCAGGAACGACGGCATCTACGAGCAGTACTTC	CASRNDGIYEQYF
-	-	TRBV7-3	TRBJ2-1	TGTACCAGCAGCCCCCCCGGGGGCAACTACAATGAGCAGTTCTTC	CTSSPPGGNYNEQFF
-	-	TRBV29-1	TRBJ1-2	TGCAGCGTTGAAGCTCTGGGACGTCCGGGGGATGGCTACACCTTC	CSVEALGRPGDGYTF
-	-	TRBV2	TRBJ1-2	TGTGCCAGCCTTTATAACTATGGCTACACCTTC	CASLYNYGYTF
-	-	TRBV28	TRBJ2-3	TGTGCCGGCAGTTGGGGCGGTCTGAGAACAGATACGCAGTATTTT	CAGSWGGLRTDTQYF
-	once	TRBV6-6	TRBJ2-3	TGTGCCAGCAGTAGCCCGGGTGCCACAGATACGCAGTATTTT	CASSSPGATDTQYF
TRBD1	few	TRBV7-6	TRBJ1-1	TGTGCCAGCAGCCACGGGACAGGGGCGAACACTGAAGCTTTCTTT	CASSHGTGANTEAFF
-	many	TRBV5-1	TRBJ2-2	TGCGCCAGCAGCTTGGCCGGGGAGCTGTTTTTT	CASSLAGELFF
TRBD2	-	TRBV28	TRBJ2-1	TGTGCCAGCAGTTCTCGGACTAGCCATGAGCAGTTCTTC	CASSSRTSHEQFF
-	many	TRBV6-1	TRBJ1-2	TGTGCCAGCAGTGAAAACAGGATGACGGGCTACACCTTC	CASSENRMTGYTF
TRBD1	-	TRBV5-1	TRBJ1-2	TGCGCCAGCAGACAACGGACAGGGGGCGCACAAGGCTACACCTTC	CASRQRTGGAQGYTF
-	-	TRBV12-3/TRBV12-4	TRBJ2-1	TGTGCCAGCAGTTTAGCCACGGGACTGGCTCGGGACAATGAGCAGTTCTTC	CASSLATGLARDNEQFF
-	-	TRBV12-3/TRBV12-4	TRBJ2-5	TGTGCCAGCAGTTCCTCGAAGGAGGGGGGGACCCAGTACTTC	CASSSSKEGGTQYF
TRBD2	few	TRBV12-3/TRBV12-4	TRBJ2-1	TGTGCCAGCAGCACAACTAGCGGTCTGGCAGATGAGCAGTTCTTC	CASSTTSGLADEQFF
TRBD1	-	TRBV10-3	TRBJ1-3	TGTGCCATCAGGGGGACAGACTCTGGAAACACCATATATTTT	CAIRGTDSGNTIYF
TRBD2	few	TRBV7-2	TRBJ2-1	TGTGCCAGCAGCGACGCGGGAGCGGGAGGGGGAAATGAGCAGTTCTTC	CASSDAGAGGGNEQFF
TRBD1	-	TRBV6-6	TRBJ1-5	TGTGCCAGCCACGACAGGGGGCGCATCAATAGCAATCAGCCCCAGCATTTT	CASHDRGRINSNQPQHF
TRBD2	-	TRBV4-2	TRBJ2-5	TGTGCCAGCAGCCAAGCGGGGGGATACCGAGAGACCCAGTACTTC	CASSQAGGYRETQYF
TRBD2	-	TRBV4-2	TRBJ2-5	TGTGCCAGCAGCCAAGATTTCGGATTGGGCGGGGGGCCCGAGGTAATGGAGACCCAGTACTTC	CASSQDFGLGGGPEVMETQYF
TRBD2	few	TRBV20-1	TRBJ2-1	TGCAGTGCTAGGAAGTCTAGCGGGGGGGCCCCCAATGAGCAGTTCTTC	CSARKSSGGAPNEQFF
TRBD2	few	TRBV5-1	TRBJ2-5	TGCGCCAGCAGCTTGATAGCGGGGGCGGAAGAGACCCAGTACTTC	CASSLIAGAEETQYF
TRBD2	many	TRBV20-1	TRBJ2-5	TGCAGTGCTAGAGTCCCTAGCGGCCAAGAGACCCAGTACTTC	CSARVPSGQETQYF
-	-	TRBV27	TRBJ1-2	TGTGCCAGCAGTCTACAGGGTATCGGCTACACCTTC	CASSLQGIGYTF
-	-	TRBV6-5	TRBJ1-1	TGTGCCAGCAGTTACTTTCAGTACACTGAAACTTTCTTT	CASSYFQYTETFF
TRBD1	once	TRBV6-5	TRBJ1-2	TGTGCCAGCAGTTTCTCCAGACAGGGGGCGAAATATGGCTACACCTTC	CASSFSRQGAKYGYTF